Below, one T cell receptor beta chain is given with its context. Its antigen remains unknown. TCRdb's table, derived via immunoSEQ multiplex PCR, lists solely in-frame clones and lacks some. The table lists approximately 100,000 clones, more than 70% of them singletons. The data originate from a study of graft-versus-host responses after intestinal transplantation. At the level of the study: Anti-thymocyte globulin induction was given to all recipients, followed by tacrolimus and steroids for 2 to 3 years.

Study-level points and caveats: Early HvG declines after transplant were associated with peak circulating GvH clone levels. GvH clones surfaced in recipient marrow, some emerging earlier in ileum or blood.

The V and J ends lost 2 bases and 3 bases respectively, with 13 bases between them. This CDR3 contains 14 residues. Per germline, CDR1 SQVTM and CDR2 ANQGSEA. The receptor was derived from a human patient who received an intestinal transplant, so some T cells may come from the graft donor. The sample in question was PBMCs, obtained 255 days after intestinal transplant. This sequence joins TRBV29-1 and TRBJ1-2, with D tentatively TRBD1 (6 bases). The CDR3, as DNA: TGCAGCGTTGAAAGGGGGTTTGAGGACTATGGCTACACCTTC. It encodes CSVERGFEDYGYTF.